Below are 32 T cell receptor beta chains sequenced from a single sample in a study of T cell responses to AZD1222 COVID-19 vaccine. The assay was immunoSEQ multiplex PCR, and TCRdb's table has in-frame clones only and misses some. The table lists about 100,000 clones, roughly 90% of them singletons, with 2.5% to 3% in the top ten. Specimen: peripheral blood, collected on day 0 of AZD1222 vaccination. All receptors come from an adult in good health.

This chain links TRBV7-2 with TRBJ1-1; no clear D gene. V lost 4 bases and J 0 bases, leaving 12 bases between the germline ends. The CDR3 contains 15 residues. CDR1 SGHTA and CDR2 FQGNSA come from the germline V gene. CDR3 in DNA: TGTGCCAGCAGCTCGTCTTCGGCAGTGAACACTGAAGCTTTCTTT. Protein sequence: CASSSSSAVNTEAFF.

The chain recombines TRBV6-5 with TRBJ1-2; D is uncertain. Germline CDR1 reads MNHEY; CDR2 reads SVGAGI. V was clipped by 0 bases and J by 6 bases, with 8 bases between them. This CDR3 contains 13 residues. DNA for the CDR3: TGTGCCAGCAGTTACTCTTTGTCGAATGGCTACACCTTC. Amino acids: CASSYSLSNGYTF.

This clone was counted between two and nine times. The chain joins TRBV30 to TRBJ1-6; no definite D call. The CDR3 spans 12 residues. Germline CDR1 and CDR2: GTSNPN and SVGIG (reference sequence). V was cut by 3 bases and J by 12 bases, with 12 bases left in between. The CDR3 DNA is TGTGCCTGGAGACGGAGCTCTGGACCCCTCCACTTT. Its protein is CAWRRSSGPLHF.

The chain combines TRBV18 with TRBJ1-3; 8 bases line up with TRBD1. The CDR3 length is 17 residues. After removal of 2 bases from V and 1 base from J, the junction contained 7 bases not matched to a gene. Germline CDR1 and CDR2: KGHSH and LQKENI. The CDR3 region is CASSPSRQGASGNTIYF. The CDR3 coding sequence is TGTGCCAGCTCACCATCCCGGCAGGGGGCGTCTGGAAACACCATATATTTT.

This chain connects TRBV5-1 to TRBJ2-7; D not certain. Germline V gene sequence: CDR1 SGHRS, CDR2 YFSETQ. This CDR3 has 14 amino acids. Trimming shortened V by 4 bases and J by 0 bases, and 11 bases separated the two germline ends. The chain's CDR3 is CASSLDPVSYEQYF. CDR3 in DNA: TGCGCCAGCAGCCTGGACCCGGTCTCCTACGAGCAGTACTTC.

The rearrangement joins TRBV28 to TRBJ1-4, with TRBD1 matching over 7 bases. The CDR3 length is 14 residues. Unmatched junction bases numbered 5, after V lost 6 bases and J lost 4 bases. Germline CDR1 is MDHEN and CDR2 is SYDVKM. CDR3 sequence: CASSRDSVNEKLFF. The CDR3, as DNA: TGTGCCAGCAGCCGGGACAGCGTTAATGAAAAACTGTTTTTT.

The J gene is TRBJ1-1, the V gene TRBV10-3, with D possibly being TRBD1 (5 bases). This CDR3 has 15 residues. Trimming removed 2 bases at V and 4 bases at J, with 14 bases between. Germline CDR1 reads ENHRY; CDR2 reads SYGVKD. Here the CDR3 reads CAISEGPPGLTEAFF. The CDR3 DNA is TGTGCCATCAGTGAGGGTCCTCCGGGGCTCACTGAAGCTTTCTTT.

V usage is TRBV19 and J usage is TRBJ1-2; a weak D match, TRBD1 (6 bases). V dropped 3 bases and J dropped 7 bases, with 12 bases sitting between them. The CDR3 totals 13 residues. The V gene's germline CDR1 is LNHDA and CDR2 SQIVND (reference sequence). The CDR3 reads CASSISGGLGYTF. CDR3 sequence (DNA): TGTGCCAGTAGTATCAGTGGGGGCCTTGGCTACACCTTC.

CDR3 coding DNA: TGTGCCAGCAGCCAATTTAGCGGGGGAACCTACAATGAGCAGTTCTTC. Encoded protein: CASSQFSGGTYNEQFF. The rearrangement links TRBV11-3 to TRBJ2-1, with TRBD2 identical over 9 bases. Germline loops: CDR1 SGHNT, CDR2 YENEEA. Unmatched junction bases numbered 7, after V lost 5 bases and J lost 2 bases. The CDR3 sequence is 16 residues long.

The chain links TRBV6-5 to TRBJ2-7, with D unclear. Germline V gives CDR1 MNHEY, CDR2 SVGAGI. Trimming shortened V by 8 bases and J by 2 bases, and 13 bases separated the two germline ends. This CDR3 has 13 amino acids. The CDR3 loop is CASGVNSAYEQYF. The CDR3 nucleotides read TGTGCCAGCGGAGTCAACAGTGCCTACGAGCAGTACTTC.

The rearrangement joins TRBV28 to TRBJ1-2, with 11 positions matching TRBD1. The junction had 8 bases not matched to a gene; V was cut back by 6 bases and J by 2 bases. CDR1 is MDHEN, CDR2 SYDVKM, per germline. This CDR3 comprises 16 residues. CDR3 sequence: CASRDRGDRGNYGYTF. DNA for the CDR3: TGTGCCAGCAGAGATCGAGGGGACAGGGGGAACTATGGCTACACCTTC.

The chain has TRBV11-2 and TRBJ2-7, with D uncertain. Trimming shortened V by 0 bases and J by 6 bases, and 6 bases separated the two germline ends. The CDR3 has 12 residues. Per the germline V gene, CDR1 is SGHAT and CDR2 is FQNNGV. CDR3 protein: CASSLDRSEQYF. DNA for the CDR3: TGTGCCAGCAGCTTAGATCGAAGCGAGCAGTACTTC.

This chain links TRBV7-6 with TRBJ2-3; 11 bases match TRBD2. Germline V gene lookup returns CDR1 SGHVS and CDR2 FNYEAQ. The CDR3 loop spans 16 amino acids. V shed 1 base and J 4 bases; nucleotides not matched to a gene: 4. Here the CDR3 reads CASSLGLAGGADTQYF. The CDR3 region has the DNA TGTGCCAGCAGCTTAGGCCTAGCGGGGGGCGCAGATACGCAGTATTTT.

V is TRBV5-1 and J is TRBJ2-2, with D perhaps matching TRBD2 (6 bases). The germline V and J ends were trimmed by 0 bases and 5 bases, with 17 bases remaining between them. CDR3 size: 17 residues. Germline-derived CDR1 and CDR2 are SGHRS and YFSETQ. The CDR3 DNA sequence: TGCGCCAGCAGCTTGGGGGTCGGAGGGCCGGGAACCGGGGAGCTGTTTTTT. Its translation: CASSLGVGGPGTGELFF.

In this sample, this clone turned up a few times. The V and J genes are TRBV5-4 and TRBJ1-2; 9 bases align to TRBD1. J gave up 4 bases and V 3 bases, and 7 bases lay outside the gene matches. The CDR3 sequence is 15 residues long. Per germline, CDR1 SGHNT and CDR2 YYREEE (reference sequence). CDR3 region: CASSSPGTGSYGYTF. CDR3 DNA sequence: TGTGCCAGCAGCTCCCCCGGGACAGGGTCCTATGGCTACACCTTC.

This chain's CDR3 is CASSPTGTVILNTEAFF. CDR3 nucleotide sequence: TGTGCCAGCAGTCCCACCGGGACAGTCATTTTGAACACTGAAGCTTTCTTT. The chain has TRBV6-6 and TRBJ1-1; 7 bases match TRBD1. Germline loops: CDR1 MNHNY, CDR2 SVGAGI (reference sequence). The trim removed 5 bases at V and 0 bases at J, leaving 12 bases unmatched. CDR3 length: 17 residues.

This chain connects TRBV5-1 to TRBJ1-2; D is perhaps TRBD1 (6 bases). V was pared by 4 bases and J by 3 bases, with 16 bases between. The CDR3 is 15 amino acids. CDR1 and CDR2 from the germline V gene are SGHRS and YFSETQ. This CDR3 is CASSPRVGGDYGYTF. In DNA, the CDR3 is TGCGCCAGCAGCCCCCGCGTAGGGGGTGACTATGGCTACACCTTC. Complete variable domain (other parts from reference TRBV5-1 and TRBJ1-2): KAGVTQTPRYLIKTRGQQVTLSCSPISGHRSVSWYQQTPGQGLQFLFEYFSETQRNKGNFPGRFSGRQFSNSRSEMNVSTLELGDSALYLCASSPRVGGDYGYTFGSGTRLTVV.

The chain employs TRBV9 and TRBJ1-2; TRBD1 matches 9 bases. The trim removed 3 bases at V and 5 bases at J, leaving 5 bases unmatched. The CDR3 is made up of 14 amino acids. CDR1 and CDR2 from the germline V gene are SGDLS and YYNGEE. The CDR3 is CASSGIGQGYGYTF. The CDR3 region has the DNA TGTGCCAGCAGCGGCATCGGACAGGGGTATGGCTACACCTTC.

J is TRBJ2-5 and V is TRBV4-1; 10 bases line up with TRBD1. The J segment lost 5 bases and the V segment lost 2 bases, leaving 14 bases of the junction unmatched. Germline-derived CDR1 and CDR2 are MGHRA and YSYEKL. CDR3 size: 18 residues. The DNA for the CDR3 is TGCGCCAGCAGCCAATTCGCGACAGGGGGCGCCGGAGGTGAGACCCAGTACTTC. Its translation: CASSQFATGGAGGETQYF.

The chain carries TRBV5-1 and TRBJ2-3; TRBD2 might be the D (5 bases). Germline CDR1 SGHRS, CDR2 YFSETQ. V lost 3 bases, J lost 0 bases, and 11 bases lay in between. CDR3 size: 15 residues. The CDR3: CASSWPSGSTDTQYF. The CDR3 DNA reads TGCGCCAGCAGCTGGCCGAGCGGTAGCACAGATACGCAGTATTTT.

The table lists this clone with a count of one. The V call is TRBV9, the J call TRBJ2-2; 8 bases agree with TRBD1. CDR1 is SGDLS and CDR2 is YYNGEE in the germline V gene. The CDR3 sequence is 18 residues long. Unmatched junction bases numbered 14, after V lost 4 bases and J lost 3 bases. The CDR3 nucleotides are TGTGCCAGCAGCTTATCCGGGACAGGATCTTTTTACACCGGGGAGCTGTTTTTT. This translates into CASSLSGTGSFYTGELFF.

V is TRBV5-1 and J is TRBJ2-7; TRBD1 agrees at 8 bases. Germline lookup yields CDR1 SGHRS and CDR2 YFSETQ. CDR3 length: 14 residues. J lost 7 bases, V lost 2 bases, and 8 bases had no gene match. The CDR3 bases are TGCGCCAGCAGCTTCGGACAGGGATTGGGGGAGCAGTACTTC. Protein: CASSFGQGLGEQYF.

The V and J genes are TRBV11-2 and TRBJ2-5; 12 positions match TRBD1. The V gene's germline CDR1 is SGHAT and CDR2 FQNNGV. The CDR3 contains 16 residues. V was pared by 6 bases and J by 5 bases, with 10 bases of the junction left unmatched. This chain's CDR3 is CASSPLRDRGPETQYF. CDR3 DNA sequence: TGTGCCAGCAGTCCACTCCGGGACAGGGGGCCCGAGACCCAGTACTTC.

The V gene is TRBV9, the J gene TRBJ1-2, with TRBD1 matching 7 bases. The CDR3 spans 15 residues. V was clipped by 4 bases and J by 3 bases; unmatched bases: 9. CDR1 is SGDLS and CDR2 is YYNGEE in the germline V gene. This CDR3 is CASSPWDREDYGYTF. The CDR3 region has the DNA TGTGCCAGCAGCCCTTGGGACAGAGAGGACTATGGCTACACCTTC.

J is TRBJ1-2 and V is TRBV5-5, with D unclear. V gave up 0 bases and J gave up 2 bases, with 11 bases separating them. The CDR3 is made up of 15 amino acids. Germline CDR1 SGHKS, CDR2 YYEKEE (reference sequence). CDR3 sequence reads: CASSLVVGINYGYTF. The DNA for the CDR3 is TGTGCCAGCAGCTTGGTCGTCGGGATAAACTATGGCTACACCTTC.

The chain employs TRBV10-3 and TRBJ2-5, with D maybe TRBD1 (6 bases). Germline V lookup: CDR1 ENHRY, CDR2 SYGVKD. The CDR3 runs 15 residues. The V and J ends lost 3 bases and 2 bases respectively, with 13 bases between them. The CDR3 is CAISEYRVGQETQYF. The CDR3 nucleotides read TGTGCCATCAGTGAATACAGGGTAGGACAAGAGACCCAGTACTTC.

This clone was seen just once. CDR3 nucleotides: TGTGCCAGCAGCCCCCACCAAGGCACAGATACGCAGTATTTT. Residues: CASSPHQGTDTQYF. The rearrangement joins TRBV3-1 (or the pseudogene TRBV3-2) to TRBJ2-3, with no clear D. CDR1 LGHDT and CDR2 YNNKEL come from the germline V gene (reference sequence). The V and J ends lost 4 bases and 1 base respectively, with 9 bases between them. CDR3 length equals 14 residues.

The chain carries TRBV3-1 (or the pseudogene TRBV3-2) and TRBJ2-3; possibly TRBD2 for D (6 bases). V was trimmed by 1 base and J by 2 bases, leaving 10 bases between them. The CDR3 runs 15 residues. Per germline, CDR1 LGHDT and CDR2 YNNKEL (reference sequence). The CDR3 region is CASSQVGGSTDTQYF. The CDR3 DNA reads TGTGCCAGCAGCCAAGTGGGGGGATCCACAGATACGCAGTATTTT.

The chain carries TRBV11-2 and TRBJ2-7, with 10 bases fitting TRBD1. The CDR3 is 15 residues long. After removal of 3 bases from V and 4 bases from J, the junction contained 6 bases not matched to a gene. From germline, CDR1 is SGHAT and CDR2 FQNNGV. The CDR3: CASSFSGTGVYEQYF. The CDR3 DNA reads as TGTGCCAGCAGCTTCTCCGGGACAGGGGTGTACGAGCAGTACTTC.

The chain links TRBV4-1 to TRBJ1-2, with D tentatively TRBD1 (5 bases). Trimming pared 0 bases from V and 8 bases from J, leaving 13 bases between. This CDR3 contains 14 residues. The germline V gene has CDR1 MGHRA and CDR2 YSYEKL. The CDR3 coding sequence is TGCGCCAGCAGCCAAGATGTAGGGGCACAGGGCTACACCTTC. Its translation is CASSQDVGAQGYTF.

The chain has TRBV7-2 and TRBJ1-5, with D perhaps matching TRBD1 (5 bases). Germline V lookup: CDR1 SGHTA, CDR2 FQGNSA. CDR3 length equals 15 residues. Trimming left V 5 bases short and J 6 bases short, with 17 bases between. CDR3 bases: TGTGCCAGCAGCCCCGGGTCGGGACTGGGTCAGCCCCAGCATTTT. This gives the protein CASSPGSGLGQPQHF.

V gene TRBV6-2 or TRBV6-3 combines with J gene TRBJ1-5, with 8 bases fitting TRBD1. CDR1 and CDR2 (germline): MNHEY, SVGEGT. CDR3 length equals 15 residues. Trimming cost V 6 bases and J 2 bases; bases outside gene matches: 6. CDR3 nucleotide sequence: TGTGCCAGCAGCCCCGGACAGGGAGGCAATCAGCCCCAGCATTTT. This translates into CASSPGQGGNQPQHF.